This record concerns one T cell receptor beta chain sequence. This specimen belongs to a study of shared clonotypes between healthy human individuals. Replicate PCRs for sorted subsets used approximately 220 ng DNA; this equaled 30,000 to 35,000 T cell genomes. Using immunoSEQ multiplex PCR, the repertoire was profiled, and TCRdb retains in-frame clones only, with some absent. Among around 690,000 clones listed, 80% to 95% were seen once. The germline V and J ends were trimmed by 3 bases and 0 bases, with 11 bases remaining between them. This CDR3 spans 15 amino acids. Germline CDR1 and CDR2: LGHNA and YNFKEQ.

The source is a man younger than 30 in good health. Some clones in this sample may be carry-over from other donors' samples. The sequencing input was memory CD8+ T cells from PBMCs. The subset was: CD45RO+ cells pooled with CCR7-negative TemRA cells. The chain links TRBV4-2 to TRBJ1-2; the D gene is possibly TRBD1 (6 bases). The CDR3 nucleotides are TGTGCCAGCAGCCAGCGATGGGACACTAACTATGGCTACACCTTC. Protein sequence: CASSQRWDTNYGYTF.